This TCR beta chain emerged from a study of blood T cells in healthy people across ages. A second PCR, run for about 6 to 11 cycles, used a sample-barcoded 5' primer plus a J-beta primer mix. TCRdb ran MiXCR on the 5' RACE reads and lists one entry per CDR3 protein. The sample lists 1.5 million to 2 million distinct CDR3 sequences, roughly 30% occurring once. Between the trimmed V and J ends, which lost 3 bases and 3 bases, there was a span of 18 bases. CDR3 length equals 16 residues. The germline V gene has CDR1 MNHEY and CDR2 SVGEGT. Sequenced: blood. The origin of this receptor is a woman younger than 45 in good health. The rearrangement uses TRBV6-2 or TRBV6-3 and TRBJ2-7; D might be TRBD2 (6 bases). Written as DNA, the CDR3 is TGTGCCAGCAGTTATCCCCTGGGAGCGGGTCTCTACGAGCAGTACTTC. This gives the protein CASSYPLGAGLYEQYF.